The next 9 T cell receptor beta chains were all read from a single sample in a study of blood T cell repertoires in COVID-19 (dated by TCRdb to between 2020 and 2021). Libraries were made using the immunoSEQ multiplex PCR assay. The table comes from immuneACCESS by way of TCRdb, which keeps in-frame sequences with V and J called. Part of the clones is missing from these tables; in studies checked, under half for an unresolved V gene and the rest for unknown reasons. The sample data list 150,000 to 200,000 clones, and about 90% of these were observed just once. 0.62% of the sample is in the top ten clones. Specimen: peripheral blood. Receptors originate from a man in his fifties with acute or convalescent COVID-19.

The CDR3 DNA follows: TGTGCCACCAGTGATACAGGGGGCCGGGAGACCCAGTACTTC. Translated: CATSDTGGRETQYF. The rearrangement uses TRBV24-1 and TRBJ2-5; the match to TRBD1 covers 9 bases. The CDR3 is 14 amino acids. Trimming cost V 3 bases and J 5 bases; bases outside gene matches: 3. CDR1 and CDR2 (germline): KGHDR, SFDVKD.

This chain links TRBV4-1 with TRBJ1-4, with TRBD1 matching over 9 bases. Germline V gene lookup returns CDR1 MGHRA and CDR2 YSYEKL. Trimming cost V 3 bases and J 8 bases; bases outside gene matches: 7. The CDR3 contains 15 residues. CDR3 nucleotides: TGCGCCAGCAGCCAGACGGGACAGGGTGGCGAAAAACTGTTTTTT. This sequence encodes CASSQTGQGGEKLFF.

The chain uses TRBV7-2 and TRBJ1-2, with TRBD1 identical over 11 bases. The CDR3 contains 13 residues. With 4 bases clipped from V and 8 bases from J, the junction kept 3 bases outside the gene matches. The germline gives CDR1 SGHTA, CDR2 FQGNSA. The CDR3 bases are TGTGCCAGCAGCTGGGGACAGGGGGTCGGCTACACCTTC. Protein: CASSWGQGVGYTF.

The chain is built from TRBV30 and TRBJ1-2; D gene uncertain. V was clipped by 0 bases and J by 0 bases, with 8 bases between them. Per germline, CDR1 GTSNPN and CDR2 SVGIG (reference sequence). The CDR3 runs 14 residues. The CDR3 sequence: CAWSVRAANYGYTF. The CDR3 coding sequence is TGTGCCTGGAGTGTACGTGCAGCTAACTATGGCTACACCTTC. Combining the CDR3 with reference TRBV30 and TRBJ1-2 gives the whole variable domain SQTIHQWPATLVQPVGSPLSLECTVEGTSNPNLYWYRQAAGRGLQLLFYSVGIGQISSEVPQNLSASRPQDRQFILSSKKLLLSDSGFYLCAWSVRAANYGYTFGSGTRLTVV.

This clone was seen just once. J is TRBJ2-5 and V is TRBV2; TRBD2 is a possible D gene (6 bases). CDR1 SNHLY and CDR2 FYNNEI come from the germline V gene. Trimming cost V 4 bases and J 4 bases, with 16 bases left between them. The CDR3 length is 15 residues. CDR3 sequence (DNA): TGTGCCAGCAGTGTTTCGGGGGAGGTATTAGAGACCCAGTACTTC. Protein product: CASSVSGEVLETQYF.

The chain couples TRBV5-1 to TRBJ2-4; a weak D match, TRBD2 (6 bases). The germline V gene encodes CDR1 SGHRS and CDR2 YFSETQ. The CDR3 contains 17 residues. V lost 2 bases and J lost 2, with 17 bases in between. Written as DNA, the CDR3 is TGCGCCAGCAGCTTCTACGGGAGCCAAAGTACCAAAAACATTCAGTACTTC. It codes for CASSFYGSQSTKNIQYF.

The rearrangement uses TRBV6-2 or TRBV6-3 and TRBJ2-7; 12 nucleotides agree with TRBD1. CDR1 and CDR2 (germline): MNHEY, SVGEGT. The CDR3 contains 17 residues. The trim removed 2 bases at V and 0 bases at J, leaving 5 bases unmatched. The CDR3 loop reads CASSYRGTGGVSYEQYV. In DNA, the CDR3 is TGTGCCAGCAGTTACCGGGGGACAGGGGGCGTCTCCTACGAGCAGTACGTC.

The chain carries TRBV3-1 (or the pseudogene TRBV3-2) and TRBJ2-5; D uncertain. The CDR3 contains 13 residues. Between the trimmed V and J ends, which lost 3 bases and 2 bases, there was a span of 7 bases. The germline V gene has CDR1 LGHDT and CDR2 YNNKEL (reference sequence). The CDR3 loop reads CASSHTEQETQYF. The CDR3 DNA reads TGTGCCAGCAGCCATACGGAGCAAGAGACCCAGTACTTC.

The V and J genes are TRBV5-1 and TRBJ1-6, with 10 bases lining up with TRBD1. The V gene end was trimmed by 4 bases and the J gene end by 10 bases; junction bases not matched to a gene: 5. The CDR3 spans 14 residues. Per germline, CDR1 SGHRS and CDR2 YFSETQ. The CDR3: CASSGGQGWSPLHF. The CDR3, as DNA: TGCGCCAGCAGCGGGGGACAGGGGTGGTCACCCCTCCACTTT.